This T cell receptor beta chain is drawn from a study of cytomegalovirus exposure and HLA in healthy donors. Across the study: Around 180 million T cells yielded 117 million unique TCR beta sequences in earlier analysis. An early release of data contained 75 million to 90 million unique TCRs, which came from HLA-typed donors. Study-level findings and limits: An ancestry cluster, one associated with Asian ancestry, reportedly showed fewer N-insertions than the roughly 700-donor mean in a later analysis. In an earlier analysis, about 87% or about 30%: the productive usage of most TCR beta V segments.

As regards this clone: Its target is not known.

Vbeta (60) and Jbeta (13) primers were used in the PCR. Method: immunoSEQ multiplex PCR; TCRdb's copy keeps in-frame clones and lacks some. The sample carries roughly 170,000 clones, approximately 80% recorded once. The sequence was collected from a man younger than 45 in good health and CMV-seronegative. Sequencing input: PBMCs.

The DNA for the CDR3 is TGCGCCAGCAGCTTTACTAGCGGGAAATACAATGAGCAGTTCTTC. It translates to CASSFTSGKYNEQFF. The chain combines TRBV5-1 with TRBJ2-1, with TRBD2 identical over 10 bases. After removal of 2 bases from V and 4 bases from J, the junction contained 3 bases not matched to a gene. Germline values: CDR1 SGHRS, CDR2 YFSETQ. The CDR3 covers 15 residues.